This TCR beta chain derives from a study of blood T cell repertoires in COVID-19 (TCRdb year 2020). As for the study more broadly: The collaborator samples originated in the United States, Italy and Spain and spanned the acute and convalescent phases of COVID-19. The dataset comprised deeply sampled blood TCRbeta repertoires from subjects exposed to, actively infected with, or recovered from COVID-19. Sample metadata almost always included a de-identified subject ID, COVID-19 status, age in years and sex. The repertoires were made available in a free public database intended to serve as a resource for research on the immune response to SARS-CoV-2. Where available, HLA class I and class II types were obtained from metadata supplied by the sample provider rather than from assay-based typing. Samples came from the ongoing ImmuneRACE study (first 160 participants) plus 1,254 subjects from 6 global collaborators. The material from the prospective study consisted of cDNA or gDNA derived from T cells, B-cell-depleted T cells, or PBMCs.

Study-level results and caveats: Clinical and demographic metadata were provided uncurated, with the amount varying by source and participant.

The immunoSEQ Assay, a bias-controlled multiplex PCR, was used to amplify TCRbeta CDR3 regions from genomic DNA. The authors' pipeline ran thus. The number of nucleated cells in each sample was estimated by amplification of reference gene primers within the assay. To quantify the absolute abundance of each unique TCRbeta CDR3 rearrangement, sequence reads were collapsed and filtered. Productive Simpson clonality was computed per sample as the square root of Simpson's diversity index over productive rearrangements. What TCRdb holds here is the immuneACCESS table cut down to in-frame rearrangements. Part of the clones is not present; checked against another copy, under half of the missing clones reflect an unresolved V gene, and the others are unexplained. D and trimming come from the DNA, and the V and J calls and clone size come from that table. This sample lists approximately 72,000 clones; about 89% were detected once. Of the sample, 13% falls within the top ten clones.

Each collaborating institution followed its own protocols to collect whole blood in K2EDTA tubes. For TCRbeta analysis, collaborator samples were shipped as frozen whole blood, as isolated PBMCs, or as DNA extracted from either sample type. Note on this clone: Its antigen target is currently unknown. No base quality values were provided; no much bigger clone lies one nucleotide off.

V is pared back by 7 bases and J by 4 bases, with 20 bases lying between the germline termini. Based on the germline V gene, the CDR1 and CDR2 sequences are SGHDT and YYEEEE. The CDR3 sequence holds 15 residues, the cysteine and phenylalanine included. Left in the record is the CDR3 DNA by itself, 45 bases read in frame from the first base. The V and J genes are TRBV5-6 and TRBJ1-2; the D gene is possibly TRBD1, with 5 bases matching. Source material: peripheral blood. The sequence came from a woman aged 60-75 years with acute or convalescent COVID-19. The CDR3 sequence is CASYPGGGSSYGYTF. The bases read TGTGCCAGCTACCCTGGCGGGGGTTCGAGCTATGGCTACACCTTC. Joined to the reference TRBV5-6 and TRBJ1-2 proteins, this CDR3 gives the full variable domain: DAGVTQSPTHLIKTRGQQVTLRCSPKSGHDTVSWYQQALGQGPQFIFQYYEEEERQRGNFPDRFSGHQFPNYSSELNVNALLLGDSALYLCASYPGGGSSYGYTFGSGTRLTVV.